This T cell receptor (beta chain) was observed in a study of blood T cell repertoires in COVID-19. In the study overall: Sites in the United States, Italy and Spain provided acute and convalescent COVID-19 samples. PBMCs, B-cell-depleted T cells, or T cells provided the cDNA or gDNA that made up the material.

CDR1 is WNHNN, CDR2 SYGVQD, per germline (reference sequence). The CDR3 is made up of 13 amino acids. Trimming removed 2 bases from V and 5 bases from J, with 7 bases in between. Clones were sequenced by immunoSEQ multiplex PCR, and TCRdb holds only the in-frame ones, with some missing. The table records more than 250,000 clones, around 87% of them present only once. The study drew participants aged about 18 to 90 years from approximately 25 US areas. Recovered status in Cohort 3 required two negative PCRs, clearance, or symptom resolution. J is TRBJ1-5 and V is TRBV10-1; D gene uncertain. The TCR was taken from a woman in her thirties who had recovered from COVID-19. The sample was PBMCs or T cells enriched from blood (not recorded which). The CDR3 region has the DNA TGCGCCAGCAGTGAGGGGGAGTATCAGCCCCAGCATTTT. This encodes CASSEGEYQPQHF.